The 24 T cell receptor beta chains below all came from one sample that was sequenced in a study of CXCR3-negative and CXCR3-positive naive CD8 T cells. Researchers prepared the TRB cDNA libraries using 5' RACE with UMI labels. TCRdb reprocessed the 5' RACE reads; each CDR3 protein has one entry and no DNA is given. Here the sample table reports roughly 140,000 distinct CDR3 sequences. Their recognized antigens are unknown. Study results and caveats: Hydrophobicity was higher for TRB CDR3s found in CXCR3-positive naive cells than in CXCR3-negative naive cells.

The specimen sequenced was naive CXCR3+ CD8+ T cells from blood. Regarding subset: CD45RO-CCR7+CD27+CD95- naive CD8+ T cells expressing CXCR3 (TNR3+). All receptors derive from a human donor in good health. Some clones in this sample may be carry-over from other donors' samples.

V is TRBV30 and J is TRBJ1-1. Germline V gene sequence: CDR1 GTSNPN, CDR2 SVGIG (reference sequence). The CDR3 spans 12 residues. The CDR3 sequence: CAGLLMNTEAFF.

The chain links TRBV4-1 to TRBJ1-2; TCRdb gives TRBD1 as the D gene, but with no DNA this cannot be confirmed. The CDR3 loop spans 16 amino acids. The V gene's germline CDR1 is MGHRA and CDR2 YSYEKL. CDR3 sequence reads: CVSSPDPRNTHYGYTF.

The J gene is TRBJ2-2, the V gene TRBV29-1; TCRdb proposes TRBD2, but this gene call is untestable without DNA. The CDR3 length is 14 residues. Germline values: CDR1 SQVTM, CDR2 ANQGSEA. The CDR3 sequence: CSAGLAGYTGELFF.

The chain joins TRBV13 to TRBJ1-1; TCRdb's D call of TRBD1 is untestable without DNA. Germline V gives CDR1 PRHDT, CDR2 FYEKMQ (reference sequence). The CDR3 loop spans 12 amino acids. The CDR3 protein is CASSPGGIEAFF.

This chain links TRBV10-3 with TRBJ2-1; TCRdb designates TRBD1, a call that cannot be tested without DNA. Germline CDR1 reads ENHRY; CDR2 reads SYGVKD. The CDR3 extends over 12 amino acids. CDR3 in amino acids: CAITPGSHEQFF.

This chain joins TRBV9 and TRBJ2-4; the D gene TCRdb calls, TRBD1, cannot be checked with no DNA. Germline loops: CDR1 SGDLS, CDR2 YYNGEE. The CDR3 sequence is 14 residues long. CDR3 sequence: CASSVGGFGNIQYF.

J is TRBJ1-1 and V is TRBV29-1. Germline loops: CDR1 SQVTM, CDR2 ANQGSEA. The CDR3 sequence is 14 residues long. CDR3 region: CSVEGGVVNTEAFF.

The chain employs TRBV7-9 and TRBJ2-1; checking the TCRdb D call of TRBD1 is not possible without DNA. The CDR3 consists of 16 residues. Germline-derived CDR1 and CDR2 are SEHNR and FQNEAQ (reference sequence). The CDR3 loop is CASSPARGESFNEQFF.

This chain connects TRBV25-1 to TRBJ1-2; TCRdb selects TRBD1, and the lack of DNA leaves this call unchecked. Germline V gene lookup returns CDR1 MGHDK and CDR2 SYGVNS. CDR3 length: 14 amino acids. CDR3 region: CASSEQGTNYGYTF.

V is TRBV20-1 and J is TRBJ2-5; TCRdb's D gene call, TRBD1, goes unchecked for lack of DNA. The CDR3 runs 12 residues. Germline loops: CDR1 DFQATT, CDR2 SNEGSKA (reference sequence). The CDR3 sequence: CSVYRGGETQYF.

The chain recombines TRBV12-3 or TRBV12-4 with TRBJ1-5; TCRdb proposes TRBD1, but this gene call is untestable without DNA. The CDR3 has 17 residues. The CDR3 is CASRRGLDIFSNQPQHF.

This chain links TRBV16 with TRBJ2-7; the D call of TRBD2 rests on TCRdb alone, since no DNA is present to check it. Germline lookup yields CDR1 KGHSY and CDR2 FQNENV. This CDR3 is 16 amino acids long. The CDR3 loop is CASSQTGLAGAYEQYF. The full variable domain, its missing parts supplied by reference TRBV16 and TRBJ2-7, is GEEVAQTPKHLVRGEGQKAKLYCAPIKGHSYVFWYQQVLKNEFKFLISFQNENVFDETGMPKERFSAKCLPNSPCSLEIQATKLEDSAVYFCASSQTGLAGAYEQYFGPGTRLTVT.

The chain links TRBV15 to TRBJ1-2. This CDR3 comprises 18 residues. Germline V gene lookup returns CDR1 LNHNV and CDR2 YYDKDF (reference sequence). The CDR3 is CATSRASIQRGPNYGYTF.

J is TRBJ2-2 and V is TRBV29-1. Per the germline V gene, CDR1 is SQVTM and CDR2 is ANQGSEA. This CDR3 is built from 15 residues. This chain's CDR3 is CSVEVVGSNTGELFF.

V and J are TRBV14 and TRBJ2-1; TCRdb gives TRBD1 as the D gene, but with no DNA this cannot be confirmed. Germline CDR1 SGHDN, CDR2 FVKESK. The length of the CDR3 is 17 residues. This chain's CDR3 is CASSDVTWTGGGNEQFF.

V and J are TRBV7-6 and TRBJ2-1; the D call from TCRdb, TRBD2, cannot be confirmed without DNA. Germline values: CDR1 SGHVS, CDR2 FNYEAQ. CDR3 length: 17 residues. CDR3 sequence reads: CASSSLTVSGINNEQFF. Using reference TRBV7-6 and TRBJ2-1 for the parts outside the CDR3, the full variable domain is GAGVSQSPRYKVTKRGQDVALRCDPISGHVSLYWYRQALGQGPEFLTYFNYEAQQDKSGLPNDRFSAERPEGSISTLTIQRTEQRDSAMYRCASSSLTVSGINNEQFFGPGTRLTVL.

This sequence joins TRBV9 and TRBJ1-6. Per the germline V gene, CDR1 is SGDLS and CDR2 is YYNGEE. This CDR3 spans 12 amino acids. The CDR3 protein is CASSVDGSPLHF.

This chain connects TRBV10-3 to TRBJ2-7; TCRdb picks TRBD1, but there is no DNA to check that call. This CDR3 contains 13 residues. Per the germline V gene, CDR1 is ENHRY and CDR2 is SYGVKD. Here the CDR3 reads CAISADRDLEQYF.

The chain has TRBV24-1 and TRBJ2-5; the D call of TRBD2 rests on TCRdb alone, since no DNA is present to check it. Per germline, CDR1 KGHDR and CDR2 SFDVKD. This CDR3 has 16 amino acids. Here the CDR3 reads CATSDHERGVGETQYF.

This sequence joins TRBV29-1 and TRBJ2-2. Germline-derived CDR1 and CDR2 are SQVTM and ANQGSEA. CDR3 size: 11 residues. CDR3 residues: CSGSWSGELFF.

V gene TRBV28 combines with J gene TRBJ2-5. In germline, CDR1 is MDHEN, CDR2 SYDVKM. The CDR3 extends over 14 amino acids. This CDR3 reads CASSLYANLETQYF.

The J gene is TRBJ1-1, the V gene TRBV12-3 or TRBV12-4; TCRdb lists TRBD1, though no DNA is available to test this call. This CDR3 is built from 15 residues. The CDR3 here is CASSSALGTRAEAFF.

This chain connects TRBV9 to TRBJ1-2; TCRdb reports TRBD1, a call that lacks DNA to check it against. Germline lookup yields CDR1 SGDLS and CDR2 YYNGEE. There are 15 residues in the CDR3. The CDR3 spells CASSVVGRLNYGYTF.

The V call is TRBV9, the J call TRBJ1-1; no DNA is available, so the TRBD1 call from TCRdb remains unchecked. The CDR3 is 15 amino acids. Germline V CDR1 and CDR2: SGDLS, YYNGEE. The CDR3 reads CASSDRDLGVTEAFF.